The 17 T cell receptor beta chains reported below all come from one sample, sequenced in a study of blood T cell repertoires in COVID-19. Sequencing used immunoSEQ multiplex PCR; TCRdb keeps in-frame clones, though not all of them. The profile shows approximately 170,000 clones, 70% to 85% of them singletons. The sequencing sample was made of peripheral blood. The receptors derive from a man aged 55 to 70 who had recovered from COVID-19.

The chain recombines TRBV7-2 with TRBJ1-5; TRBD1 matches at 7 bases. From germline, CDR1 is SGHTA and CDR2 FQGNSA. Trimming cost V 1 base and J 5 bases; bases outside gene matches: 2. The CDR3 has 14 residues. The CDR3: CASSLDQGDQPQHF. The CDR3 coding sequence is TGTGCCAGCAGCTTAGATCAGGGGGATCAGCCCCAGCATTTT.

The chain joins TRBV3-1 (or the pseudogene TRBV3-2) to TRBJ2-3, with 7 bases matching TRBD1. The V gene end was trimmed by 7 bases and the J gene end by 1 base; junction bases not matched to a gene: 5. The CDR3 covers 14 residues. Germline lookup yields CDR1 LGHDT and CDR2 YNNKEL (reference sequence). The CDR3 protein is CASNRQGGTDTQYF. In DNA, the CDR3 is TGTGCCAGCAACCGGCAGGGGGGCACAGATACGCAGTATTTT.

In regard to this clone: Other DNA variants within this sample encode the same CDR3. The chain joins TRBV3-1 (or the pseudogene TRBV3-2) to TRBJ2-3; a possible D gene is TRBD2 (6 bases). V was clipped by 1 base and J by 1 base, with 6 bases between them. This CDR3 has 14 amino acids. From germline, CDR1 is LGHDT and CDR2 YNNKEL (reference sequence). As DNA, the CDR3 is TGTGCCAGCAGCCAAGGGGGGGGCACAGATACGCAGTATTTT. Protein sequence: CASSQGGGTDTQYF.

V is TRBV11-2 and J is TRBJ2-2; TRBD2 agrees at 12 bases. The CDR3 totals 16 residues. Germline CDR1 SGHAT, CDR2 FQNNGV. V lost 6 bases, J lost 7 bases, and 9 bases stayed unmatched. CDR3 amino acids: CASRRLAGGTSGELFF. Written as DNA, the CDR3 is TGTGCCAGCAGGCGCCTAGCGGGGGGGACGAGCGGGGAGCTGTTTTTT.

This chain links TRBV30 with TRBJ2-2; 11 nucleotides agree with TRBD2. This CDR3 contains 16 residues. CDR1 is GTSNPN and CDR2 is SVGIG in the germline V gene (reference sequence). After removal of 5 bases from V and 1 base from J, the junction contained 6 bases not matched to a gene. CDR3 in amino acids: CAWRPGLAENTGELFF. CDR3 bases: TGTGCCTGGCGTCCGGGACTAGCGGAGAACACCGGGGAGCTGTTTTTT.

The rearrangement joins TRBV5-1 to TRBJ1-6; no clear D gene. V dropped 4 bases and J dropped 12 bases, with 14 bases sitting between them. The CDR3 length is 13 residues. Germline CDR1 and CDR2: SGHRS and YFSETQ. The CDR3 loop reads CASSLGGAKPLHF. The CDR3 DNA sequence: TGCGCCAGCAGCCTGGGCGGAGCAAAACCCCTCCACTTT.

This clone has only one observation. V usage is TRBV6-6 and J usage is TRBJ2-5; TRBD2 aligns across 8 bases. CDR3 length: 14 amino acids. Germline V lookup: CDR1 MNHNY, CDR2 SVGAGI (reference sequence). V was pared by 7 bases and J by 0 bases, with 4 bases of the junction left unmatched. The CDR3 DNA follows: TGTGCCAGCACCCGCGGGGGGTACCAAGAGACCCAGTACTTC. Translation: CASTRGGYQETQYF.

This clone was seen a single time. The chain joins TRBV10-3 to TRBJ2-7, with TRBD1 matching over 10 bases. This CDR3 contains 16 residues. V shed 6 bases and J 6 bases; nucleotides not matched to a gene: 14. Germline V gives CDR1 ENHRY, CDR2 SYGVKD. CDR3 in DNA: TGTGCCATCAGAGGGGGGACCGGGACAGGGGTGTCCGAGCAGTACTTC. Its translation is CAIRGGTGTGVSEQYF.

This clone was observed a handful of times. The chain joins TRBV5-6 to TRBJ1-5, with D unclear. In germline, CDR1 is SGHDT, CDR2 YYEEEE. The CDR3 length is 14 residues. V lost 0 bases to trimming and J lost 0 bases, with 4 bases between them. The CDR3 protein is CASSLGYSNQPQHF. The CDR3, as DNA: TGTGCCAGCAGCTTGGGCTATAGCAATCAGCCCCAGCATTTT.

This chain joins TRBV5-4 and TRBJ1-6, with D perhaps matching TRBD1 (5 bases). This CDR3 has 14 residues. V was pared by 4 bases and J by 3 bases, with 8 bases between. Looked up from germline, CDR1 is SGHNT and CDR2 is YYREEE (reference sequence). CDR3 coding DNA: TGTGCCAGCAGCCCCGGACACTATAATTCACCCCTCCACTTT. Translating gives CASSPGHYNSPLHF.

V usage is TRBV5-6 and J usage is TRBJ1-2; TRBD1 is a possible D gene (5 bases). Germline V gene sequence: CDR1 SGHDT, CDR2 YYEEEE. The CDR3 totals 15 residues. Trimming shortened V by 2 bases and J by 0 bases, and 11 bases separated the two germline ends. The CDR3 nucleotides read TGTGCCAGCAGCTTCAGCGGGGCGGCTAACTATGGCTACACCTTC. Translated: CASSFSGAANYGYTF.

This clone was recorded only once. Distinct nucleotide sequences in the sample also encode this CDR3. The chain couples TRBV13 to TRBJ1-1; D perhaps matches TRBD1 (6 bases). The CDR3 is 16 residues long. Germline loops: CDR1 PRHDT, CDR2 FYEKMQ (reference sequence). Deletions cut 5 bases from V and 1 base from J, with 17 bases between. CDR3 in DNA: TGTGCCAGCAGCGGGCGGGGGGCGAGGGGGAACACTGAAGCTTTCTTT. As protein: CASSGRGARGNTEAFF.

The V call is TRBV30, the J call TRBJ1-5, with D unresolved. Between the trimmed V and J ends, which lost 0 bases and 7 bases, there was a span of 10 bases. The CDR3 length is 13 residues. Germline CDR1 GTSNPN, CDR2 SVGIG (reference sequence). The CDR3 spells CAWSVPGMQPQHF. CDR3 coding DNA: TGTGCCTGGAGTGTACCGGGAATGCAGCCCCAGCATTTT.

This chain links TRBV27 with TRBJ1-2; 7 bases map to TRBD1. Per the germline V gene, CDR1 is MNHEY and CDR2 is SMNVEV (reference sequence). This CDR3 contains 14 residues. V shed 2 bases, J shed 5 bases, and the junction held 5 bases outside the gene matches. In DNA, the CDR3 is TGTGCCAGCAGTTTAGTGGGGACAGATTATGGCTACACCTTC. Amino acids: CASSLVGTDYGYTF.

This chain uses TRBV27 with TRBJ2-2; TRBD2 agrees at 13 bases. There are 17 residues in the CDR3. The ends lost 2 bases at V and 5 bases at J; junction bases unmatched: 5. Germline V CDR1 and CDR2: MNHEY, SMNVEV (reference sequence). This CDR3 is CASSLPRLAGGTGELFF. CDR3 nucleotide sequence: TGTGCCAGCAGTTTACCCCGACTAGCGGGAGGAACCGGGGAGCTGTTTTTT.

The chain combines TRBV5-1 with TRBJ1-1, with TRBD1 matching over 9 bases. The junction had 8 bases not matched to a gene; V was cut back by 1 base and J by 10 bases. Germline values: CDR1 SGHRS, CDR2 YFSETQ. CDR3 length: 14 amino acids. CDR3 region: CASSLTGGPIGAFF. CDR3 bases: TGCGCCAGCAGCTTGACAGGGGGCCCCATAGGAGCTTTCTTT.

V gene TRBV6-5 combines with J gene TRBJ1-2; 9 nucleotides agree with TRBD1. The V gene end was trimmed by 7 bases and the J gene end by 2 bases; junction bases not matched to a gene: 5. The CDR3 is made up of 14 amino acids. Germline CDR1 is MNHEY and CDR2 is SVGAGI. The CDR3: CASTRQGVNYGYTF. In DNA form, the CDR3 reads TGTGCCAGCACCCGACAGGGGGTAAACTATGGCTACACCTTC.